The 23 T cell receptor beta chains below were found in one sample sequenced in a study of blood T cells in healthy people across ages. Together with a sample-barcoded 5' primer, a J-beta primer mix was included in a second PCR lasting roughly 7 to 11 cycles. TCRdb redid the calling of the 5' RACE reads with MiXCR, one entry per CDR3 protein. This sample yields 700,000 to 850,000 distinct CDR3 sequences, of which approximately 35% are seen a single time; 10% to 15% belongs to the top ten. The sequencing sample was made of blood. The receptors here all came from a man between 18 and 35 years old in good health.

V gene TRBV4-1 combines with J gene TRBJ2-5; TRBD1 aligns across 7 bases. The J call may be mistaken, given a closer DNA end match to TRBJ2-7. Germline CDR1 MGHRA, CDR2 YSYEKL. The CDR3 runs to 13 residues. CDR3 sequence: CASSQTDRYEQYF. In DNA, the CDR3 is TGCGCCAGCAGCCAAACGGACAGGTACGAGCAGTACTTC.

The V call is TRBV5-5, the J call TRBJ1-3, with TRBD1 as a possible D gene (6 bases). V dropped 0 bases and J dropped 3 bases, with 19 bases sitting between them. The CDR3 loop spans 18 amino acids. Germline V gene sequence: CDR1 SGHKS, CDR2 YYEKEE (reference sequence). The CDR3 loop reads CASSLVGGLGGIGNTIYF. The CDR3 DNA reads as TGTGCCAGCAGCTTGGTGGGCGGTCTCGGGGGCATTGGAAACACCATATATTTT.

This chain connects TRBV12-3 or TRBV12-4 to TRBJ1-2, with D perhaps matching TRBD1 (6 bases). This CDR3 contains 15 residues. V was pared by 2 bases and J by 5 bases, with 15 bases between. CDR3 sequence reads: CASSLRQGSRYGYTF. The CDR3 bases are TGTGCCAGCAGTTTACGGCAGGGGAGTCGGTATGGCTACACCTTC.

This clonotype has just one count. A much larger clone is a single base away; this may be a read error. This sequence joins TRBV12-3 or TRBV12-4 and TRBJ2-1, with a possible D match to TRBD1 (7 bases). The CDR3 loop spans 15 amino acids. The CDR3 DNA follows: TGTGCCAGCGGTTTTCAGAGGACAGGAGGGAATGAGCAGTTCTTC. This sequence encodes CASGFQRTGGNEQFF.

In nucleotides, the CDR3 is TGTGCCAGCAGCCAAGCTAGCGGGGTTGGGGAGACCCAGTACTTC. This codes for CASSQASGVGETQYF. The chain employs TRBV4-2 and TRBJ2-5, with TRBD2 matching over 9 bases. The V and J ends lost 1 base and 5 bases, in that order; junction bases with no gene match: 5. The CDR3 covers 15 residues. Germline V gene sequence: CDR1 LGHNA, CDR2 YNFKEQ.

This chain connects TRBV25-1 to TRBJ1-2; no reliable D call. The germline V gene has CDR1 MGHDK and CDR2 SYGVNS. Trimming took 3 bases from V and 8 from J, leaving 7 bases between them. The CDR3 is made up of 11 amino acids. CDR3 protein: CASSDFSGYTF. CDR3 in DNA: TGTGCCAGCAGTGATTTTTCGGGCTACACCTTC.

Only a few counts were recorded for this clonotype. This chain uses TRBV5-1 with TRBJ2-1; possible D gene TRBD2, 5 bases. Deletions cut 7 bases from V and 7 bases from J, with 15 bases between. This CDR3 spans 13 amino acids. The germline V gene encodes CDR1 SGHRS and CDR2 YFSETQ. This CDR3 is CASGTRVANEQFF. The CDR3 region has the DNA TGCGCCAGCGGCACGAGAGTAGCGAATGAGCAGTTCTTC.

The chain combines TRBV4-3 with TRBJ1-1, with D maybe TRBD1 (5 bases). Germline V gene data show CDR1 as LGHNA and CDR2 as YSLEER. This CDR3 is 17 amino acids long. V gave up 3 bases and J gave up 7 bases, with 24 bases separating them. The CDR3 region has the DNA TGCGCCAGCAGCCAGGGAGGATCGGGGGTTGTAACGGGTGAAGCTTTCTTT. It translates to CASSQGGSGVVTGEAFF.

This clonotype appeared a few times. The chain is built from TRBV30 and TRBJ2-4, with 8 bases lining up with TRBD1. J lost 13 bases, V lost 2 bases, and 10 bases had no gene match. CDR3 length equals 13 residues. Germline CDR1 reads GTSNPN; CDR2 reads SVGIG (reference sequence). The CDR3 loop is CAWSPGTGLSQYF. In nucleotides, the CDR3 is TGTGCCTGGAGTCCAGGGACAGGCTTGTCGCAGTACTTC.

This clonotype has just a few counts. V usage is TRBV5-1 and J usage is TRBJ1-2; 10 bases align to TRBD1. CDR3 length: 14 amino acids. Losses at the gene ends were 0 bases for V and 6 bases for J; bases not matched to a gene: 2. In germline, CDR1 is SGHRS, CDR2 YFSETQ. CDR3 coding DNA: TGCGCCAGCAGCTTGGGGGACAGGGGAGATGGCTACACCTTC. Amino acids: CASSLGDRGDGYTF.

The sample holds a few counts of this clonotype. The chain combines TRBV19 with TRBJ2-7, with D perhaps matching TRBD1 (6 bases). The germline gives CDR1 LNHDA, CDR2 SQIVND (reference sequence). The length of the CDR3 is 12 residues. V dropped 5 bases and J dropped 2 bases, with 7 bases sitting between them. Here the CDR3 reads CASSPGAYEQYF. CDR3 nucleotides: TGTGCCAGTAGTCCAGGGGCCTACGAGCAGTACTTC. The full variable domain, in which reference TRBV19 and TRBJ2-7 provide the parts outside the CDR3, is DGGITQSPKYLFRKEGQNVTLSCEQNLNHDAMYWYRQDPGQGLRLIYYSQIVNDFQKGDIAEGYSVSREKKESFPLTVTSAQKNPTAFYLCASSPGAYEQYFGPGTRLTVT.

The chain combines TRBV4-3 with TRBJ1-6; D uncertain. The CDR3 has 17 residues. The germline V gene encodes CDR1 LGHNA and CDR2 YSLEER. The V end lost 1 base, the J end lost 0 bases, and 10 bases lay between the germline ends. CDR3 protein: CASSQVAPGSYNSPLHF. The CDR3 DNA sequence: TGCGCCAGCAGCCAAGTAGCTCCCGGCTCCTATAATTCACCCCTCCACTTT.

V is TRBV7-3 and J is TRBJ2-7; 15 bases align to TRBD2. V lost 5 bases to trimming and J lost 9 bases; unmatched junction nucleotides: 8. From germline, CDR1 is SGHTA and CDR2 FQGTGA. The CDR3 sequence is 15 residues long. CDR3 in amino acids: CASSLGTSGGLGQYF. The CDR3 DNA reads as TGTGCCAGCAGCCTCGGGACTAGCGGGGGGTTAGGGCAGTACTTC.

The gene calls are TRBV12-3 or TRBV12-4 and TRBJ2-5; D unresolved. V was cut by 4 bases and J by 1 base, with 16 bases left in between. The CDR3 has 16 residues. This CDR3 reads CASSYRNRPPQETQYF. The CDR3 nucleotides are TGTGCCAGCAGTTACCGGAACAGACCTCCCCAAGAGACCCAGTACTTC.

This clonotype was observed many times. The V gene is TRBV20-1, the J gene TRBJ2-1, with a tentative D call TRBD2 (6 bases). The CDR3 loop spans 13 amino acids. The germline V gene encodes CDR1 DFQATT and CDR2 SNEGSKA (reference sequence). With 7 bases removed from V and 6 bases from J, the gap between germline ends came to 16 bases. CDR3 nucleotide sequence: TGCAGTGAAGGAGGGCAGCAGGGCAATGAGCAGTTCTTC. This encodes CSEGGQQGNEQFF.

The CDR3 sequence is CASSVDGISYEQYF. The CDR3 DNA sequence: TGTGCCAGCAGCGTAGACGGGATCTCCTACGAGCAGTACTTC. V is TRBV7-2 and J is TRBJ2-7; possible D gene TRBD2, 5 bases. Germline values: CDR1 SGHTA, CDR2 FQGNSA. The V gene lost 5 bases and the J gene lost 0 bases, with 11 bases spanning the gap. This CDR3 region has 14 residues.

This clonotype came up a few times. This sequence joins TRBV20-1 and TRBJ2-5; unclear D gene. Trimming stripped 3 bases from V and 1 base from J, with 12 bases between. Germline V gene data show CDR1 as DFQATT and CDR2 as SNEGSKA (reference sequence). The CDR3 has 14 amino acids. In DNA, the CDR3 is TGCAGTGCTAGTGGTGGGCAGCTCCAAGAGACCCAGTACTTC. This gives the protein CSASGGQLQETQYF.

The table lists this clonotype with a few counts. The chain uses TRBV4-2 and TRBJ1-5; tentative D call: TRBD1 (5 bases). Germline V gives CDR1 LGHNA, CDR2 YNFKEQ. This CDR3 has 14 amino acids. V was cut by 4 bases and J by 8 bases, with 15 bases left in between. The CDR3 loop is CASSRGGTMEPQHF. The DNA for the CDR3 is TGTGCCAGCAGCCGAGGAGGGACGATGGAGCCCCAGCATTTT.

The V gene is TRBV28, the J gene TRBJ2-7; TRBD2 matches 8 bases. The V and J ends lost 6 bases and 2 bases, in that order; junction bases with no gene match: 9. The CDR3 runs 15 residues. Per germline, CDR1 MDHEN and CDR2 SYDVKM. This chain's CDR3 is CASSSVAGGAYEQYF. CDR3 in DNA: TGTGCCAGCAGCTCTGTGGCGGGAGGCGCCTACGAGCAGTACTTC.

The chain links TRBV4-3 to TRBJ2-4, with 7 bases that match TRBD2. Per the germline V gene, CDR1 is LGHNA and CDR2 is YSLEER. Unmatched junction bases numbered 2, after V lost 0 bases and J lost 0 bases. The length of the CDR3 is 16 residues. The CDR3 coding sequence is TGCGCCAGCAGCCAAGAGAGCGGGGAAGCCAAAAACATTCAGTACTTC. Its translation is CASSQESGEAKNIQYF.

Comment on this clonotype: A single base separates this from a much larger clone, so it may be a read error. The rearrangement joins TRBV6-5 to TRBJ2-1; D unresolved. The CDR3 has 13 amino acids. Germline CDR1 MNHEY, CDR2 SVGAGI. This chain's CDR3 is CACRLVADNEQFF. The DNA for the CDR3 is TGTGCCTGCAGGTTGGTGGCAGACAATGAGCAGTTCTTC.

This clonotype was picked up a small number of times. V and J are TRBV5-1 and TRBJ2-3, with a possible D match to TRBD2 (6 bases). Deletions cut 5 bases from V and 4 bases from J, with 14 bases between. CDR1 is SGHRS and CDR2 is YFSETQ in the germline V gene. CDR3 length: 14 residues. For the CDR3, the DNA is TGCGCCAGCAGTAGGTTCGGAGGGGCAGATACGCAGTATTTT. Amino acids: CASSRFGGADTQYF.

Remarks on this clonotype: A junction boundary mismatches the germline segment, possibly from a read error. The chain recombines TRBV27 with TRBJ2-7; D unresolved. Gene TRBJ2-5 matches the end of the DNA better, so the J call may be wrong. The CDR3 totals 14 residues. Germline values: CDR1 MNHEY, CDR2 SMNVEV (reference sequence). CDR3 in amino acids: CAGSFLGNQETQYF. In DNA form, the CDR3 reads TGTGCCGGCAGTTTCTTGGGAAACCAAGAGACCCAGTACTTC.